This is a list of T cell receptor beta chains from one sample in a study of Graves' ophthalmopathy and Graves' hyperthyroidism. From the multiplex PCR reads, TCRdb called clonotypes with MiXCR, one entry per CDR3 protein. The sample has 740,000 or so distinct CDR3 sequences, around 40% seen once. Sequences were obtained from peripheral blood. All receptors derive from an adult man with Graves' ophthalmopathy. CDR3s include the opening cysteine and the closing phenylalanine or tryptophan. The D gene is left open where the match is weak. Only part of the rows carry a size: once, few, many, or a class if the clone is expanded.

cdr3_aa cdr3_nt j_call v_call clone_size d_call
CASSYGIRSEQYF TGTGCCAGCAGTTACGGGATAAGGAGCGAGCAGTACTTC TRBJ2-7 TRBV6-5 few NA
CASSQTLLNYGYTF TGTGCCAGCAGTCAAACACTTCTGAACTATGGCTACACCTTC TRBJ1-2 TRBV2 NA NA
CASSPSGQENQPQQYF TGTGCCAGCAGCCCTTCTGGGCAGGAGAATCAGCCCCAGCAGTACTTC TRBJ2-7 TRBV7-4 NA NA
CASSKEGSQETQYF TGTGCCAGCAGCAAAGAGGGCAGCCAAGAGACCCAGTACTTC TRBJ2-5 TRBV11-1 NA NA
CSLYGLDGETQYF TGCAGTCTCTACGGACTAGATGGAGAGACCCAGTACTTC TRBJ2-5 TRBV20-1 few TRBD2
CSGQTGFGTEAFF TGCAGCGGGCAGACAGGGTTCGGGACTGAAGCTTTCTTT TRBJ1-1 TRBV29-1 few TRBD1
CASRNTGTSGEGETQYF TGTGCCAGCCGAAACACCGGGACTAGCGGGGAGGGAGAGACCCAGTACTTC TRBJ2-5 TRBV25-1 NA TRBD2
CSALERSNQPQHF TGCAGTGCCCTGGAAAGGAGCAATCAGCCCCAGCATTTT TRBJ1-5 TRBV20-1 few NA
CSVDVPGDRPDTQYF TGCAGCGTTGATGTCCCAGGGGATAGACCAGATACGCAGTATTTT TRBJ2-3 TRBV29-1 many NA
CASSYLRGTGDQPQHF TGTGCCAGCAGTTACCTCCGTGGGACAGGGGATCAGCCCCAGCATTTT TRBJ1-5 TRBV10-3 NA TRBD1